This TCR beta chain was sequenced during a study of blood T cell repertoires in COVID-19. About the study: From the United States, Italy and Spain came samples of acute and convalescent COVID-19. PBMCs, B-cell-depleted T cells, or T cells provided the cDNA or gDNA that made up the material.

V was pared by 0 bases and J by 4 bases, with 5 bases of the junction left unmatched. Germline loops: CDR1 MNHEY, CDR2 SVGAGI. CDR3 size: 15 residues. The data were produced by immunoSEQ multiplex PCR, yet TCRdb's version contains in-frame clones alone and is incomplete. The table records 300,000 to 400,000 clones, 80% to 90% of them present only once. What the recovered Cohort 3 donors had was two negative PCRs, clearance, or symptom resolution. This TCR derives from a man aged 18 to 30 who had recovered from COVID-19. The sample was PBMCs or T cells enriched from blood (not recorded which). This chain connects TRBV6-5 to TRBJ1-1, with 7 bases matching TRBD1. The CDR3 protein is CASSYSRAGGTEAFF. CDR3 DNA: TGTGCCAGCAGTTACTCAAGAGCAGGGGGCACTGAAGCTTTCTTT.